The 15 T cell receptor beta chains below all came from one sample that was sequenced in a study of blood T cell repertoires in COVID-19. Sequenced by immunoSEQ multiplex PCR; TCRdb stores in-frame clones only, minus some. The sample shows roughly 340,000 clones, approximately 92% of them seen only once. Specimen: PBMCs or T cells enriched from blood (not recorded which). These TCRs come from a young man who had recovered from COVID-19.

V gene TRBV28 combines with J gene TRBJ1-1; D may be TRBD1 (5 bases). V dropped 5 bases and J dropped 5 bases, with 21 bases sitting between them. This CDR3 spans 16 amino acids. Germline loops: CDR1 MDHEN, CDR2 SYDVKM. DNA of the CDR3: TGTGCCAGCAGTCCGCACCGGGGACTCCGGAGGACTGAAGCTTTCTTT. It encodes CASSPHRGLRRTEAFF.

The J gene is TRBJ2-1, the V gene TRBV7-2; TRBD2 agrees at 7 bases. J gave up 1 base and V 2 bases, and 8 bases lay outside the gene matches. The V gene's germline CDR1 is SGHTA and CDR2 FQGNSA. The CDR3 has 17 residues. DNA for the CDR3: TGTGCCAGCAGCTTAAAGTTTGGGGGGGGATCCTACAATGAGCAGTTCTTC. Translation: CASSLKFGGGSYNEQFF.

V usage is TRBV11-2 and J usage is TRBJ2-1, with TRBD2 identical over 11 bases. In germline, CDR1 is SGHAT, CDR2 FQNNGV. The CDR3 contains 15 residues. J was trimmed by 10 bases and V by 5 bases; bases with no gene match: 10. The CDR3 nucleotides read TGTGCCAGCAGCCTTCTAGCGGGAGGCCCAGGGGAGCAGTTCTTC. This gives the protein CASSLLAGGPGEQFF.

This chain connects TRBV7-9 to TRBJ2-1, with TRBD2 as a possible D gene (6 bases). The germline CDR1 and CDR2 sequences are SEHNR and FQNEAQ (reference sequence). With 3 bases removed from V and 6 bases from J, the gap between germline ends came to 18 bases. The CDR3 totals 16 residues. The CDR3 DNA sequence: TGTGCCAGCAGCTTCCGGGGCGGGGCTAGTACCAATGAGCAGTTCTTC. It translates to CASSFRGGASTNEQFF. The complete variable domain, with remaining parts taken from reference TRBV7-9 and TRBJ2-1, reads DTGVSQNPRHKITKRGQNVTFRCDPISEHNRLYWYRQTLGQGPEFLTYFQNEAQLEKSRLLSDRFSAERPKGSFSTLEIQRTEQGDSAMYLCASSFRGGASTNEQFFGPGTRLTVL.

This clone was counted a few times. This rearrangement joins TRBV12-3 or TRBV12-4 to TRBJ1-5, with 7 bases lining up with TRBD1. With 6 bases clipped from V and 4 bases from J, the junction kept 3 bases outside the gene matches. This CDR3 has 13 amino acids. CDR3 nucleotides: TGTGCCAGCAGCAGACAGGGTAATCAGCCCCAGCATTTT. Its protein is CASSRQGNQPQHF.

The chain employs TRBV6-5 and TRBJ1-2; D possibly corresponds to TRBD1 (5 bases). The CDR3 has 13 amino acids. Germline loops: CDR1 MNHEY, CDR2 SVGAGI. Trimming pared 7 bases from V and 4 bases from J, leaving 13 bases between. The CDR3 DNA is TGTGCCAGCAATATGGGACTCGCCTATGGCTACACCTTC. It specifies CASNMGLAYGYTF.

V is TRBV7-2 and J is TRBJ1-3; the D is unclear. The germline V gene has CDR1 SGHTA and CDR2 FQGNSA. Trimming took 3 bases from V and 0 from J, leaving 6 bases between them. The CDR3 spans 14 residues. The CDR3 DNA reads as TGTGCCAGCAGCTTTGGAGTCTCTGGAAACACCATATATTTT. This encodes CASSFGVSGNTIYF.

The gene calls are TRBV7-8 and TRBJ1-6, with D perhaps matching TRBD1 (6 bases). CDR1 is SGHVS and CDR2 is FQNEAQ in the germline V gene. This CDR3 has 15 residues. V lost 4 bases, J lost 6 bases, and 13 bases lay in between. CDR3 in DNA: TGTGCCAGCAGCTACAGGGAAAATTCTAATTCACCCCTCCACTTT. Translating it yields CASSYRENSNSPLHF.

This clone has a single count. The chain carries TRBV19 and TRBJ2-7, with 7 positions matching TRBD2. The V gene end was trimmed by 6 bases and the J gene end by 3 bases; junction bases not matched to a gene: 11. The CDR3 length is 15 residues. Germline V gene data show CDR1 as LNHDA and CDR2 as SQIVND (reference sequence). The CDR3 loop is CASSQNRDYHYEQYF. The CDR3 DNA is TGTGCCAGTAGCCAAAATCGGGACTACCACTACGAGCAGTACTTC. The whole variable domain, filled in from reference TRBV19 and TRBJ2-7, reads DGGITQSPKYLFRKEGQNVTLSCEQNLNHDAMYWYRQDPGQGLRLIYYSQIVNDFQKGDIAEGYSVSREKKESFPLTVTSAQKNPTAFYLCASSQNRDYHYEQYFGPGTRLTVT.

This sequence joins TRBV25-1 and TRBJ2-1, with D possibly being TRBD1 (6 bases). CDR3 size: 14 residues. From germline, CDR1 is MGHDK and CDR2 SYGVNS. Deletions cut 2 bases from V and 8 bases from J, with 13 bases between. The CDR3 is CASSEGRGNHEQFF. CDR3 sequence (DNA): TGTGCCAGCAGTGAAGGCAGGGGAAACCATGAGCAGTTCTTC.

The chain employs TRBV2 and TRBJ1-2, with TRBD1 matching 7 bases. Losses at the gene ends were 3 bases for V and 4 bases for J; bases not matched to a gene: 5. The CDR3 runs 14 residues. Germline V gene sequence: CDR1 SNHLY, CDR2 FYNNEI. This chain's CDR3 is CASSEGQGVYGYTF. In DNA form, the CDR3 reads TGTGCCAGCAGTGAGGGGCAGGGGGTCTATGGCTACACCTTC.

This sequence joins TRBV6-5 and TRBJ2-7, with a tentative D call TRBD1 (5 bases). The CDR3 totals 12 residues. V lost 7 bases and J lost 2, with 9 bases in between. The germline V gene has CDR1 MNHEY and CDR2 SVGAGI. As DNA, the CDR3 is TGTGCCAGCATGGACACAGCCTACGAGCAGTACTTC. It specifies CASMDTAYEQYF.

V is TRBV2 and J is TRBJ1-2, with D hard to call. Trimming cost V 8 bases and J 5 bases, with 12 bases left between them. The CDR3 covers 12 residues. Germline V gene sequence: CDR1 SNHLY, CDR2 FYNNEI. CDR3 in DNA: TGTGCCAGCGTTACAGAAGTTTATGGCTACACCTTC. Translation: CASVTEVYGYTF. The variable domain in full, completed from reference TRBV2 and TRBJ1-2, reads EPEVTQTPSHQVTQMGQEVILRCVPISNHLYFYWYRQILGQKVEFLVSFYNNEISEKSEIFDDQFSVERPDGSNFTLKIRSTKLEDSAMYFCASVTEVYGYTFGSGTRLTVV.

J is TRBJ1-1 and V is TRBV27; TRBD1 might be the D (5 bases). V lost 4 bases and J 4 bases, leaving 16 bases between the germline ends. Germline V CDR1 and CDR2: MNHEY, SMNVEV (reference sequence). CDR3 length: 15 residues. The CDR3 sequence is CASSSLPRGVTEAFF. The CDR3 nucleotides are TGTGCCAGCAGTTCCCTTCCCCGGGGGGTCACTGAAGCTTTCTTT.

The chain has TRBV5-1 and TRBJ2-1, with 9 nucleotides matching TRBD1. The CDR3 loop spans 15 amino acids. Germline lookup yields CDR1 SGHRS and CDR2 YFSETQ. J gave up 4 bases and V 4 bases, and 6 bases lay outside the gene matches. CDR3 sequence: CASSIPQGAYNEQFF. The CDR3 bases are TGCGCCAGCAGCATCCCACAGGGGGCTTACAATGAGCAGTTCTTC. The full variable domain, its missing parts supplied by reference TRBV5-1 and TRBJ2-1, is KAGVTQTPRYLIKTRGQQVTLSCSPISGHRSVSWYQQTPGQGLQFLFEYFSETQRNKGNFPGRFSGRQFSNSRSEMNVSTLELGDSALYLCASSIPQGAYNEQFFGPGTRLTVL.